This T cell receptor (beta chain) comes out of a study of cytomegalovirus exposure and HLA in healthy donors. Study findings and constraints: A few of the chains that were CMV-associated were confirmed in vitro to be specific for CMV antigens.

This clone was counted once. Its antigen is not known. This table comes from immunoSEQ multiplex PCR, and its TCRdb copy is limited to in-frame clones, with some not included. This sample carries some 70,000 clones, around 89% of them seen once, and the ten largest clones take 1.7%. The junction had 7 bases not matched to a gene; V was cut back by 4 bases and J by 8 bases. The germline V gene encodes CDR1 SGHRS and CDR2 YFSETQ. This CDR3 has 16 amino acids. This clonotype was sampled from a woman between 18 and 30 years old in good health and CMV-seronegative. The chain employs TRBV5-1 and TRBJ2-1; 15 bases are a match to TRBD2. The source material was PBMCs. The DNA for the CDR3 is TGCGCCAGCAGCGGCGGACTAGCGGGAGGGCCGGATGAGCAGTTCTTC. This gives the protein CASSGGLAGGPDEQFF.